These T cell receptor beta chains were read from a single sample in a study of PD-1 blockade in classical Hodgkin lymphoma. The assay was immunoSEQ multiplex PCR, and TCRdb's table has in-frame clones only and misses some. There are more than 55,000 clones in the sample; more than 75% occur only once, and around 5% lies in the top ten. This sample comprised peripheral blood mononuclear cells (PBMCs), obtained before the second cycle of nivolumab. These receptor sequences come from a human donor with classical Hodgkin lymphoma. Both conserved end residues are part of each CDR3. The D gene is left open where the match is weak. Size is omitted from some rows. Given values are once, few, many or a class for expanded clones.

j_call clone_size d_call v_call cdr3_nt cdr3_aa
TRBJ2-1 . . TRBV5-1 TGCGCCAGCAGCTTAATGGTAATGGGGGGGCGATCGTCGGGTGAGCAGTTCTTC CASSLMVMGGRSSGEQFF
TRBJ2-7 . . TRBV5-6 TGTGCCAGCAGCTTACGTTCAGTTTTAAAGCAGTACTTC CASSLRSVLKQYF
TRBJ2-3 . . TRBV2 TGTGCCAGCAACCCTCCCCGGAACACAGATACGCAGTATTTT CASNPPRNTDTQYF
TRBJ1-4 . . TRBV4-1 TGCGCCAGCAGCCTACCCAATGAAAAACTGTTTTTT CASSLPNEKLFF
TRBJ2-3 . . TRBV5-1 TGCGCCAGCAGCTTGTTTACGGACACAGATACGCAGTATTTT CASSLFTDTDTQYF
TRBJ1-3 . . TRBV14 TGTGCCAGCAGGGTTGGCGGTGGAAACACCATATATTTT CASRVGGGNTIYF
TRBJ1-1 . . TRBV6-6 TGTGCCAGCAGTCCTCACTTCGATAGAATGAACACTGAAGCTTTCTTT CASSPHFDRMNTEAFF
TRBJ2-3 . . TRBV4-2 TGTGCCAGCAGCCGACTCGACACGCAGTATTTT CASSRLDTQYF
TRBJ1-2 . . TRBV28 TGTGCCAGCAGCACAGGGAATGGCTACACCTTC CASSTGNGYTF
TRBJ2-1 . . TRBV5-1 TGCGCCAGCAGCTTGGAGGGTAGCCGCAATGAGCAGTTCTTC CASSLEGSRNEQFF
TRBJ1-4 few . TRBV18 TGTGCCAGCTCACCACCGAAGGTGGAAAAACTGTTTTTT CASSPPKVEKLFF
TRBJ2-2 . TRBD2 TRBV5-1 TGCGCCAGCAGCTTGGGCCTACTAGCGGGGAACACCGGGGAGCTGTTTTTT CASSLGLLAGNTGELFF
TRBJ2-7 . . TRBV5-1 TGCGCCAGCAGCTTGGTACCAGAGCTTTGGGAGCAGTACTTC CASSLVPELWEQYF
TRBJ2-2 . TRBD1 TRBV7-9 TGTGCCAGCACCCTCGCCGGGACAGGGAACACCGGGGAGCTGTTTTTT CASTLAGTGNTGELFF
TRBJ1-5 . . TRBV6-4 TGTACGCTATCCAAGGGGAGCAATCAGCCCCAGCATTTT CTLSKGSNQPQHF
TRBJ2-7 . TRBD1 TRBV5-1 TGCGCCAGCAGCCCGCTCGTGACAGGGGCTTCCTACGAGCAGTACTTC CASSPLVTGASYEQYF
TRBJ2-1 . TRBD2 TRBV14 TGTGCCAGCAGCCAACCTGGACTAGCGGGATTCAATGAGCAGTTCTTC CASSQPGLAGFNEQFF
TRBJ2-7 . TRBD2 TRBV5-5 TGTGCCAGCAGCCCTAGCGGGGCCGGCTACGAGCAGTACTTC CASSPSGAGYEQYF
TRBJ2-5 . . TRBV7-3 TGTGCCAGCAGCTTAAACAGCTTGGGGACCCAGTACTTC CASSLNSLGTQYF
TRBJ1-1 . . TRBV5-1 TGCGCCAGCAGTTTAGATCCAAGTCGCACTGAAGCTTTCTTT CASSLDPSRTEAFF
TRBJ1-1 once . TRBV7-8 TGTGCCAGCAGCCCCTTCTTAGGGGGGGTAAGGACTGAAGCTTTCTTT CASSPFLGGVRTEAFF
TRBJ2-1 . . TRBV5-8 TGTGCCAGCAGCTCTAGCGCGAGCTCCTACAATGAGCAGTTCTTC CASSSSASSYNEQFF
TRBJ2-5 . TRBD2 TRBV19 TGTGCCAGTAGTCTTGGGACTAGCGGGAAAGAGGAGACCCAGTACTTC CASSLGTSGKEETQYF
TRBJ1-4 once . TRBV7-9 TGTGCCAGCAGCTTCTTGGAAGGGAGAAATGAAAAACTGTTTTTT CASSFLEGRNEKLFF
TRBJ1-1 . . TRBV27 TGTGCCAGCAGTCTCTCGGGGATTACTGAAGCTTTCTTT CASSLSGITEAFF
TRBJ2-5 . . TRBV7-9 TGTGCCAGCAGTCCCGGACTACCCCAGTACTTC CASSPGLPQYF
TRBJ1-6 once . TRBV5-1 TGCGCCAGCAGGGCGGGGACGGGGTATAATTCACCCCTCCACTTT CASRAGTGYNSPLHF
TRBJ2-2 . TRBD2 TRBV27 TGTGCCAGCACCCCCCGGGGGGCCGGGGAGCTGTTTTTT CASTPRGAGELFF
TRBJ2-6 . TRBD1 TRBV29-1 TGCAGCGTTTACTTGCCGGGACAGCCGTCCGCTGGGGCCAACGTCCTGACTTTC CSVYLPGQPSAGANVLTF
TRBJ2-7 . . TRBV6-6 TGTGCCAGCAGTAACCGGGACCTCCCCTACGAGCAGTACTTC CASSNRDLPYEQYF
TRBJ2-1 . TRBD2 TRBV13 TGTGCCAGCAGCATCGCGGGGGTGACCTACAATGAGCAGTTCTTC CASSIAGVTYNEQFF
TRBJ1-2 . . TRBV28 TGTGCCAGCAGCCAGATATATGGCTACACCTTC CASSQIYGYTF
TRBJ1-2 . TRBD1 TRBV2 TGTGCCAGCAGTGAGGCCGGGACAGGGGCCCTCCTGGCCTATGGCTACACCTTC CASSEAGTGALLAYGYTF
TRBJ1-2 . TRBD1 TRBV6-1 TGTGCCACCGGGACAGGGGACGCCTATGGCTACACCTTC CATGTGDAYGYTF
TRBJ1-5 . . TRBV6-5 TGTGCCAGCAGTGCCGTCGGGGGCGATCAGCCCCAGCATTTT CASSAVGGDQPQHF
TRBJ1-1 . . TRBV6-5 TGTGCCAGCAGTTACCAGTTCAACACTGAAGCTTTCTTT CASSYQFNTEAFF
TRBJ1-4 . . TRBV6-5 TGTGCCAGCAGTTCCGTGGGAGAAAAACTGTTTTTT CASSSVGEKLFF
TRBJ2-1 . TRBD2 TRBV7-8 TGTGCCAGCAGCGCCCTCGGACTAGCCTTAGCGCAGTTCTTC CASSALGLALAQFF
TRBJ1-5 . . TRBV30 TGTGCCTGGAGTGGGATAAACGGTAATCAGCCCCAGCATTTT CAWSGINGNQPQHF
TRBJ2-7 . . TRBV6-6 TGTGCCAGCAGTTCGGCAGGGGAAGGGTACGAGCAGTACTTC CASSSAGEGYEQYF
TRBJ2-7 . . TRBV29-1 TGCAGCGTTGCCAATGACGGGACGACCTACGAGCAGTACTTC CSVANDGTTYEQYF
TRBJ1-6 . . TRBV14 TGTGCCAGCAGCCAAGCCCGGACAGATAATTCACCCCTCCACTTT CASSQARTDNSPLHF
TRBJ1-5 . . TRBV27 TGTGCCAGCAGACTAGGTGGGGGGACCCAGCATTTT CASRLGGGTQHF
TRBJ2-7 . . TRBV9 TGTGCCAGCAGCGTAGGGGCAGGCCTAACCTACGAGCAGTACTTC CASSVGAGLTYEQYF
TRBJ1-2 few TRBD1 TRBV6-5 TGTGCCAGCAGCCCCGGGACAGCAATTTTCTATGGCTACACCTTC CASSPGTAIFYGYTF
TRBJ1-5 . . TRBV5-1 TGCGCCAGCAGACCCGCGGACCACCAGCCCCAGCATTTT CASRPADHQPQHF